The TCR beta chain under discussion was sequenced for a study of vaccination and CD4 T cells after COVID-19 (dated by TCRdb to the early 2020s). Broadly, across the study: The convalescent cohort comprised six males and four females, including two Hispanic individuals, seven Caucasians, two Asians and one multiracial person. Post-COVID blood samples from convalescent patients were collected a median of roughly 100 days after diagnosis, with a range of roughly 35 to 180 days. Control cultures used a CEFX viral epitope pool as positive control, an HIV-1 Nef peptide pool as negative control, or no peptide. Each participant got two doses of either the Pfizer-BioNTech BNT162b2 vaccine (n=8) or the Moderna mRNA-1273 vaccine (n=2). Post-vaccine blood samples were obtained a median of around 67 days after the second vaccine dose, with a range of roughly 14 to 241 days. For stimulating the cultures, overlapping spike peptide pools were used, derived from SARS-CoV-2 as well as from the common cold coronaviruses HCoV-NL63, HCoV-OC43 and HCoV-229E. In 10 COVID-19 convalescent patients and a handful of infection-naive healthy vaccine recipients, researchers compared the spike-specific CD4+ TCR repertoire from before mRNA vaccination with the repertoire from after.

Remarks on this clonotype: What antigen it recognizes has not been identified. The record has no base qualities; no much larger clone is one base away.

What the research found in general, with its limitations: Although the median number of SARS-CoV-2-reactive clonotypes went up from some 23 after infection to 38 after vaccination, the increase was not significant. In convalescent patients, nearly all vaccine-specific clones (304 of 307) were found to be mono-reactive for SARS-CoV-2 spike rather than cross-reactive with common cold coronaviruses. Among the post-vaccine SARS-CoV-2-reactive clones in convalescent patients, a median around 86% showed up only after vaccination, which suggests vaccine-specific priming. Only a relatively small number of convalescent patients were included in the study, and early timepoints following natural infection were not analyzed.

The library was produced with PCR. At the Johns Hopkins FTIC core, DNA from the cultured CD4+ T cells underwent TCR sequencing with the Oncomine TCR Beta short-read assay. The QIAamp micro DNA kit was used to extract genomic DNA from the cultured CD4+ T cells. Oncomine TCR Beta libraries from cultured CD4+ T cells were pooled with unique dual indexes and sequenced on an Illumina iSeq 100. Per the original workflow: Non-productive sequences were removed, and CDR3s not starting with C, not ending with F or W, or shorter than 7 amino acids were discarded. Antigen-specific clonotypes were identified using the MANAFEST web application through comparison of peptide-stimulated wells with reference and other culture wells. To be called positive, a clone needed an FDR below 0.05, an odds ratio above 5, and a productive frequency above 0.1% in at least two of three replicate wells. Cross-reactive clonotypes were defined as significantly expanded in both SARS-CoV-2 spike wells and at least one common cold coronavirus spike condition. Levenshtein distances (stringdist) and unrooted phylogenetic trees (ape) in R version 3.6.1 were used to assess CDR3 homology. TCRdb reprocessed the public reads (quality trimming at Q25 with fastp, clone calling with MiXCR) and kept in-frame beta chains. CDR3 protein sequences are deduplicated, and each keeps its most common genes and DNA. TCRdb, not the authors, supplied the V and J calls. This sample gives about 30,000 distinct CDR3 sequences in total; around 60% of them show up just once. The top ten clonotypes cover roughly 17% of the sample.

The treatment or condition label, read with the paper, signifies: approximately 10-day PBMC culture with coronavirus spike peptide pools or control peptides (ViraFEST assay). To expand antigen-specific T cells with peptide pools and then pick out the expanded clonotypes through TCR sequencing, the study relied on the ViraFEST assay. The absence of prior SARS-CoV-2 infection in healthy vaccine recipients was confirmed by negative nucleocapsid antibody tests before and after vaccination. Fewer than 2.5 million PBMCs per well were cultured in IMDM with 5% human AB serum and 8 to 10 IU/ml IL-2, plus 10 ug/ml peptide pools. On days 3 and 7, half of the culture medium was replaced with fresh IL-2-containing medium. After 10 days of culture, CD4+ T cells were isolated by negative selection with the EasySep CD4+ T cell isolation kit. Ficoll-Paque Plus gradient centrifugation was used to isolate PBMCs from whole blood, and the isolated PBMCs were then either used fresh or cryopreserved at -140C. In general, triplicate wells were set up for every culture condition.

Via the germline V gene (reference sequence), CDR1 is SEHNR and CDR2 FQNEAQ. Including the terminal cysteine and phenylalanine, the CDR3 comprises 17 residues. The CDR3 DNA has 51 bases and is translated from base 1. The germline V and J ends show losses of 3 bases and 3 bases respectively, and no gene match explains 8 bases of the junction. The chain is assembled from TRBV7-9 and TRBJ2-2; 9 nucleotides in the junction match TRBD1. The TCR was taken from a human donor who received a COVID-19 vaccine. The starting material was CD4+ T cells from blood, cultured in vitro, obtained after SARS-CoV-2 vaccination. The CDR3 region has the sequence CASSFVGTGMDTGELFF. At the DNA level, the sequence is TGTGCCAGCAGCTTTGTAGGGACAGGGATGGACACCGGGGAGCTGTTTTTT.